This T cell receptor (beta chain) was captured in a study of identical twins. MiXCR, applied by TCRdb to the 5' RACE reads, yields one record per CDR3 protein. In the table there are about 810,000 distinct CDR3 sequences, around an eighth of which are singletons. Per the germline V gene, CDR1 is MGHRA and CDR2 is YSYEKL. This CDR3 region has 15 residues. The germline V and J ends were trimmed by 5 bases and 8 bases, with 21 bases remaining between them. These records were also assigned to another study, of yellow fever vaccine responses in identical twins.

This TCR was recovered from a woman aged 18-29 years in good health. The rearrangement joins TRBV4-1 to TRBJ1-1; D is possibly TRBD1 (5 bases). The sequencing sample was made of PBMCs. The CDR3 DNA is TGCGCCAGCAGCGCTCAACTTCAGGGTCGGAAGGAAGCTTTCTTT. This sequence encodes CASSAQLQGRKEAFF.